These T cell receptor beta chains were read from a single sample in a study of blood T cells in healthy people across ages. TCRdb re-analysed the 5' RACE reads in MiXCR, keeping a single row per CDR3 protein. Seen here are hundreds of thousands of distinct CDR3 sequences, around 30% observed once, and the top ten hold approximately 15%. The material sequenced was blood. These receptors were taken from an elderly woman in good health. Each CDR3 is given with its conserved first and last residue. Each record gives: J gene, D gene, V gene, clone size, CDR3 DNA, CDR3 protein. D genes are given only for firm matches. Not every row has a clone size; where given, it reads once, few, many or a size class.

>TRBJ2-3|NA|TRBV18|NA
TGTGCCAGCTCACCTGATTCAGATACGCAGTATTTT
CASSPDSDTQYF
>TRBJ1-2|NA|TRBV30|many
TGTGCCTGGAGTGTGCCAGGGAACGGCTACACCTTC
CAWSVPGNGYTF
>TRBJ2-5|TRBD1|TRBV3-1|NA
TGTGCCAGCAGCCCCTCGTATCTAACAGGGGCGAGGGTTGGGCAAGAGACCCAGTACTTC
CASSPSYLTGARVGQETQYF
>TRBJ2-1|NA|TRBV7-2|NA
TGTGCCAGCAGCTCAGGACTCCTCTACAATGAGCAGTTCTTC
CASSSGLLYNEQFF
>TRBJ2-3|TRBD1|TRBV7-8|NA
TGTGCCAGCAGCTTTGAGGGGGCCCCTGGGCAGGATACGCAGTATTTT
CASSFEGAPGQDTQYF
>TRBJ2-7|NA|TRBV4-3|many
TGCGCCAGCAGCCAGGGGCGGAGTACCCACTACGAGCAGTACTTC
CASSQGRSTHYEQYF
>TRBJ2-7|NA|TRBV6-5|many
TGTGCCAGCAGTTCCAGGTCCGGGGCTTACGAGCAGTACTTC
CASSSRSGAYEQYF
>TRBJ1-2|TRBD1|TRBV12-3/TRBV12-4|many
TGTGCCAGCAGGGACAGGGATTCCTATGGCTACACCTTC
CASRDRDSYGYTF
>TRBJ1-2|TRBD1|TRBV29-1|many
TGCAGCGTTGATAGTTTGGGACAGTCCTCTAACTATGGCTACACCTTC
CSVDSLGQSSNYGYTF
>TRBJ2-5|TRBD2|TRBV6-5|few
TGTGCCAGCAGTTACAGGGGACTAGCGGGATCACAAGAGACCCAGTACTTC
CASSYRGLAGSQETQYF
>TRBJ2-1|NA|TRBV7-2|NA
TGTGCCAGCAGCTTAGTCGATTCCGCTGAGCAGTTCTTC
CASSLVDSAEQFF
>TRBJ1-1|NA|TRBV7-6|few
TGTGCCAGCAGCCGGATCGGACGGACGAACACTGAAGCTTTCTTT
CASSRIGRTNTEAFF
>TRBJ2-1|TRBD1|TRBV20-1|few
TGCAGTGCTATTTATCCCCGGACAGGGGCCAATGAGCAGTTCTTC
CSAIYPRTGANEQFF
>TRBJ2-4|NA|TRBV6-2/TRBV6-3|many
TGTGCCAGCAGTTACGGGGGGCTAGCCAAAAACATTCAGTACTTC
CASSYGGLAKNIQYF
>TRBJ2-5|TRBD2|TRBV5-5|NA
TGTGCCAGCAGCTTCGCTAGCGGGGGGGCCGGGGAGACCCAGTACTTC
CASSFASGGAGETQYF
>TRBJ2-7|TRBD1|TRBV3-1|NA
TGTGCCAGCAGCCGATGGACAGGTAGAAATGAGCAGTACTTC
CASSRWTGRNEQYF
>TRBJ1-1|NA|TRBV4-2|many
TGTGCCAGCAGCCAGGACCCGACGACCAACACTGAAGCTTTCTTT
CASSQDPTTNTEAFF
>TRBJ2-1|NA|TRBV13|many
TGTGCCAGCAGCTTCTCCCGATCGTATGAGCAGTTCTTC
CASSFSRSYEQFF
>TRBJ1-2|NA|TRBV10-2|few
TGCGCCAGCAGTGAGCACGGGACACTAAGGGCCTATGGCTACACCTTC
CASSEHGTLRAYGYTF
>TRBJ2-2|TRBD2|TRBV10-3|NA
TGTGCCATCAGCAGGGGACTAGCGGGGGAGTACACCGGGGAGCTGTTTTTT
CAISRGLAGEYTGELFF
>TRBJ1-6|NA|TRBV2|NA
TGTGCCAGCAGACCCCAGTTGTATAATTCACCCCTCCACTTT
CASRPQLYNSPLHF
>TRBJ2-5|TRBD2|TRBV7-2|NA
TGTGCCAGCAGCCGTAGCGGGGAGGGGGAGACCCAGTACTTC
CASSRSGEGETQYF
>TRBJ2-7|TRBD2|TRBV20-1|NA
TGTAGTGCTTATCCGGGACTAGCGCTCAATAGCGAGCAGTACTTC
CSAYPGLALNSEQYF
>TRBJ1-1|NA|TRBV6-5|few
TGTGCCAGCAGTTACCGGGGGCAGGGCCAAATGAACACTGAAGCTTTCTTT
CASSYRGQGQMNTEAFF
>TRBJ2-7|NA|TRBV15|many
TGTGCCACCAGCAGAGAGGCAATCGGGATTGAGGTTTACGAGCAGTACTTC
CATSREAIGIEVYEQYF
>TRBJ1-2|NA|TRBV6-2/TRBV6-3|few
TGTGCCAGCAGTTACCCTTCCAGGGGTCTCAACTATGGCTACACCTTC
CASSYPSRGLNYGYTF
>TRBJ1-6|NA|TRBV7-2|few
TGTGCCAGCAGCAAGGCGGCAGTTAATTCACCCCTCCACTTT
CASSKAAVNSPLHF
>TRBJ2-5|NA|TRBV4-3|NA
TGCGCCAGCAGCCAGACTCAGGCGGGCGAGACCCAGTACTTC
CASSQTQAGETQYF
>TRBJ1-1|NA|TRBV29-1|NA
TGCAGCGTGGCGACAGGAAAGAACACTGAAGCTTTCTTT
CSVATGKNTEAFF
>TRBJ1-1|NA|TRBV5-6|few
TGTGCCAGCAGCCCCCGGACAAATCCCCACACTGAAGCTTTCTTT
CASSPRTNPHTEAFF
>TRBJ2-1|TRBD2|TRBV7-2|many
TGTGCCAGCAGTCCATGGGGGGGACTAGCGCAGATTAGCTCCTACAATGAGCAGTTCTTC
CASSPWGGLAQISSYNEQFF
>TRBJ2-3|TRBD2|TRBV4-3|NA
TGCGCCAGCAGCCAGATGCCACCGGGACTAGCGGAGACAGATACGCAGTATTTT
CASSQMPPGLAETDTQYF
>TRBJ2-7|TRBD1|TRBV15|many
TGTGCCACCAGCATAGGGACAGGGGTCCGCTCCTACGAGCAGTACTTC
CATSIGTGVRSYEQYF
>TRBJ2-5|TRBD1|TRBV24-1|many
TGTGCCACCAGCACAGGACAGGGGGCAGGGGAGACCCAGTACTTC
CATSTGQGAGETQYF
>TRBJ2-3|NA|TRBV7-2|many
TGTGCCAGCAGCTTAATATCAGTGGGGGGATCTAGCACAGATACGCAGTATTTT
CASSLISVGGSSTDTQYF
>TRBJ1-2|TRBD1|TRBV19|once
TGTGCCAGTAAGATAAAGGGACAGGGGGTGCCACGTAACTATGGCTACACCTTC
CASKIKGQGVPRNYGYTF
>TRBJ2-5|NA|TRBV6-1|NA
TGTGCCGGCAGTGCTCAGGGTGGGGAGACCCAGTACTTC
CAGSAQGGETQYF
>TRBJ2-5|NA|TRBV7-9|many
TGTGCCAGCAGCTTAAGAGGGGCGAAGGGAGAGACCCAGTACTTC
CASSLRGAKGETQYF
>TRBJ2-3|TRBD2|TRBV12-3/TRBV12-4|many
TGTGCCAGCGGAAAATCGGCGGGGGGCCTAGGCGATACAGATACGCAGTATTTT
CASGKSAGGLGDTDTQYF
>TRBJ1-1|TRBD1|TRBV3-1|once
TGTGCCAGCAGCCTTGGACAGGGAATTATAACTGAAGCTTTCTTT
CASSLGQGIITEAFF
>TRBJ1-2|TRBD1|TRBV10-3|many
TGTGCCATCAGCGGGACAGCCTATGGCTACACCTTC
CAISGTAYGYTF
>TRBJ1-2|NA|TRBV4-3|many
TGCGCCAGCAGCCAAAATCCAGGGGATGGAGGTGGCTACACCTTC
CASSQNPGDGGGYTF
>TRBJ2-5|NA|TRBV7-2|NA
TGTGCCAGCAGCAACCTGAGGACAGGGCGGGGGGAGACCCAGTACTTC
CASSNLRTGRGETQYF
>TRBJ2-3|NA|TRBV20-1|many
TGCAGTGCTAGGGCTCATCCAGATACGCAGTATTTT
CSARAHPDTQYF
>TRBJ1-2|NA|TRBV7-9|NA
TGTGCCAGCAGCCCTCCCGGGACATCCTATGGCTACACCTTC
CASSPPGTSYGYTF
>TRBJ1-1|NA|TRBV7-9|many
TGTGCCAGCAGCCACCCAACCATAATGAACACTGAAGCTTTCTTT
CASSHPTIMNTEAFF
>TRBJ1-3|NA|TRBV6-5|once
TGTGCCAGCTCAGGGTCTGGAAACACCATATATTTT
CASSGSGNTIYF
>TRBJ1-5|TRBD1|TRBV7-2|NA
TGTGCCAGCAGGCCGACAGGGAACAATCAGCCCCAGCATTTT
CASRPTGNNQPQHF
>TRBJ2-3|TRBD2|TRBV20-1|many
TGCAGTGCAATTACACTAGCGGGGGGCCTTCTGGATACGCAGTATTTT
CSAITLAGGLLDTQYF
>TRBJ1-1|NA|TRBV12-5|NA
TGTGCTAGTGGTTTGGTATCTGGGTTTGGCACTGAAGCTTTCTTT
CASGLVSGFGTEAFF
>TRBJ1-1|TRBD1|TRBV5-1|many
TGCGCCAGCAGCTCCAGGACAGGGGGCGAGCGTAACACTGAAGCTTTCTTT
CASSSRTGGERNTEAFF
>TRBJ2-1|NA|TRBV20-1|NA
TGCAGTGCTAGAGATTCCCTAGGACAAGAGACCCAGTTCTTC
CSARDSLGQETQFF
>TRBJ2-1|TRBD2|TRBV5-1|many
TGCGCCAGCAGCCCCCCGGGACTAGCGGGGGACAATGAGCAGTTCTTC
CASSPPGLAGDNEQFF
>TRBJ1-4|TRBD1|TRBV20-1|NA
TGCAGTGCTCGACCGTTAAGGGGGCTGGTCGCAACTAATGAAAAACTGTTTTTT
CSARPLRGLVATNEKLFF
>TRBJ2-1|NA|TRBV20-1|NA
TGCAGTGCTAACTATTTGGGGGGCTCCCCCTCCTACAATGAGCAGTTCTTC
CSANYLGGSPSYNEQFF
>TRBJ2-7|TRBD1|TRBV2|NA
TGTGCCAGCAGTCCGAGACAGGGGGGCTCCTACGAGCAGTACTTC
CASSPRQGGSYEQYF
>TRBJ2-1|TRBD1|TRBV4-1|few
TGCGCCAGCAGCCTCCGGGACAGCGGCAATGAGCAGTTCTTC
CASSLRDSGNEQFF
>TRBJ2-7|NA|TRBV18|few
TGTGCCAGCTCACCGGATGGGGGGACAGTCGCCTACGAGCAGTACTTC
CASSPDGGTVAYEQYF
>TRBJ2-3|NA|TRBV5-1|many
TGCGCCAGCAGCTTGGCCTTGACCAGCACAGATACGCAGTATTTT
CASSLALTSTDTQYF
>TRBJ2-1|TRBD2|TRBV7-9|many
TGTGCCAGCAGCCAACCTAAGGGGACTAGCGGGGGGGAGCAGTTCTTC
CASSQPKGTSGGEQFF